A selection of T cell receptor beta chains follows, all from one sample in a study of Ad26.COV2.S vaccination and SARS-CoV-2 variants. TCRdb keeps only in-frame clones here, not all; method: immunoSEQ multiplex PCR. The sample includes a few hundred thousand clones, around nine tenths of them seen just once. The sequences come from peripheral blood, collected in a trial of Ad26.COV2.S vaccine versus placebo. These receptor sequences come from a person aged 18-60 years who received the Ad26.COV2.S COVID-19 vaccine or a placebo. Both conserved end residues are trimmed from each CDR3. Size is stated for part of the rows, as once, few or many counts, or as a class when the clone is expanded.

- TRBJ2-5 TRBV5-4 ASSLRRVQETQY
- TRBJ1-2 TRBV6-5 ASSYSPDRGTSGYT
once TRBJ1-2 TRBV9 ASSGWGQGNYGYT
few TRBJ2-7 TRBV6-5 ANGLAGSYEQY
- TRBJ2-1 TRBV5-1 ASSLVAGASSYNEQF
few TRBJ2-7 TRBV11-2 ASSLDPGSYEQY
- TRBJ2-5 TRBV29-1 SVRRDYRLETQY
once TRBJ2-6 TRBV7-9 ASSLSTAPLLANVLT
- TRBJ1-1 TRBV2 ASIGGSGTQNEAF
- TRBJ1-6 TRBV2 ASSDLGYSPLH
- TRBJ2-3 TRBV7-2 ASSPTGGPDTQY
- TRBJ2-7 TRBV5-1 ASSWYDRDLREQY
- TRBJ2-1 TRBV3-1/TRBV3-2 ASSQDNAGLDEQF
- TRBJ2-1 TRBV4-3 ASSQDPPGQGLNEQF
- TRBJ2-2 TRBV27 ASSPLNTGELF
- TRBJ2-1 TRBV5-4 ASSLRGGNYEQF
- TRBJ2-7 TRBV5-1 ASSPGMGQASYEQY
once TRBJ1-2 TRBV4-3 ASSQERAQHGYT
- TRBJ2-5 TRBV11-2 ASSLAPQGGETQY
- TRBJ1-3 TRBV7-2 ASSLDTLDTIY
- TRBJ2-1 TRBV4-2 ASSPQRGRQGAYNEQF
- TRBJ2-5 TRBV3-1/TRBV3-2 ASSQVWFQGGHQETQY
once TRBJ2-3 TRBV5-1 ASSPVGLAGGRTDTQY
- TRBJ1-2 TRBV10-3 AISESREDYGYT
- TRBJ2-1 TRBV5-1 ASSHDGQNNEQF
- TRBJ1-1 TRBV6-5 ASRGQPDTEAF
- TRBJ2-2 TRBV9 ASSVASGLYRTGELF
many TRBJ1-5 TRBV5-6 ASSLGAGIYSNQPQH
- TRBJ1-1 TRBV28 ASSFYGDRAEAF
- TRBJ2-5 TRBV4-1 ASSQWTSGDYLETQY
- TRBJ2-2 TRBV2 ASSVYGGTNTGELF
- TRBJ2-5 TRBV7-8 ASSWDSGGQGETQY
few TRBJ1-4 TRBV6-5 ASRLGQGANEKLF